The T cell receptor beta chain described here comes from a study of cytomegalovirus exposure and HLA in healthy donors. General study results and limits: A later analysis by the authors found several of the most significant clusters apparently linked to common viral pathogens.

Primers included in the PCR were 60 Vbeta and 13 Jbeta primers. Profiling relied on immunoSEQ multiplex PCR, and the TCRdb table lists in-frame clones only, not all of them. The table includes about 100,000 clones, 60% to 80% detected once. As for this clone: What it recognizes is unknown.

The CDR3 has 17 amino acids. Trimming stripped 2 bases from V and 6 bases from J, with 20 bases between. Germline V CDR1 and CDR2: SGHAT, FQNNGV. The sequenced material came from PBMCs. The chain couples TRBV11-2 to TRBJ2-1; possible D gene TRBD2, 5 bases. This TCR was sampled from a man between 18 and 29 years old in good health and CMV-seronegative. The CDR3 sequence: CASSLWRGGSNLNEQFF. Here the CDR3 DNA reads TGTGCCAGCAGCTTATGGAGAGGAGGCAGTAACCTCAATGAGCAGTTCTTC.